This T cell receptor beta chain was recovered during a study of blood T cell repertoires in COVID-19. Study summary: The United States, Italy and Spain were the sources of the acute and convalescent COVID-19 samples. T cells, B-cell-depleted T cells, or PBMCs provided the cDNA or gDNA that served as material.

As originally analysed: Reference gene primer amplification gave estimated nucleated cell counts. Data came from immunoSEQ multiplex PCR; TCRdb stores just in-frame clones and leaves some out. The V and J calls and the clone size are those of that table, but D and trimming were determined from the DNA. This sample has fewer than 200,000 clones; 87% occur once, and the top ten carry less than 5%. Germline-derived CDR1 and CDR2 are MDHEN and SYDVKM. The CDR3 totals 15 residues. With 4 bases clipped from V and 7 bases from J, the junction kept 9 bases outside the gene matches. Sequencing was carried out using peripheral blood. The TCR sequence derives from a woman between 55 and 75 years old who had recovered from COVID-19. V is TRBV28 and J is TRBJ2-4, with 8 nucleotides matching TRBD1. CDR3 DNA: TGTGCCAGCAGTTCTCCGGGACAGGCTGGGAACATTCAGTACTTC. Translating gives CASSSPGQAGNIQYF.